A selection of T cell receptor beta chains follows, all from one sample in a study of T cell changes during pregnancy in multiple sclerosis. TCRdb keeps only in-frame clones here, not all; method: immunoSEQ multiplex PCR. The sample records fewer than 110,000 clones, 80% to 95% being singletons. The sample consisted of peripheral blood, taken in the second trimester of pregnancy. Receptors originate from a female donor with multiple sclerosis, enrolled in a pregnancy study. CDR3s include the opening cysteine and the closing phenylalanine or tryptophan. Each record gives: clone size, V gene, D gene, J gene, CDR3 protein. A D gene is named only where the DNA matches it firmly. Size tells how often a clone was seen (once, few, many) or the class of an expanded clone, and some rows leave it out.

>NA|TRBV5-1|TRBD1|TRBJ1-2
CASSRTGHYGYTF
>NA|TRBV6-5|TRBD2|TRBJ2-7
CASSLSGAGGYEQYF
>NA|TRBV21-1|NA|TRBJ1-4
CASSKGIPGTGARATNEKLFF
>NA|TRBV5-4|NA|TRBJ1-1
CASSLAGLDTEAFF
>once|TRBV7-9|TRBD2|TRBJ2-1
CASSLSGGRTYNEQFF
>NA|TRBV7-2|TRBD2|TRBJ2-5
CASSLQAGGRWETQYF
>NA|TRBV27|NA|TRBJ2-2
CASSFGANTGELFF
>NA|TRBV6-1|TRBD1|TRBJ2-7
CASSEWGTGLYEQYF
>NA|TRBV12-5|TRBD1|TRBJ1-2
CASGLVIWDRVLYGYTF
>NA|TRBV6-6|NA|TRBJ2-6
CASARSGANVLTF
>once|TRBV28|TRBD2|TRBJ2-7
CASSLAGGLYEQYF